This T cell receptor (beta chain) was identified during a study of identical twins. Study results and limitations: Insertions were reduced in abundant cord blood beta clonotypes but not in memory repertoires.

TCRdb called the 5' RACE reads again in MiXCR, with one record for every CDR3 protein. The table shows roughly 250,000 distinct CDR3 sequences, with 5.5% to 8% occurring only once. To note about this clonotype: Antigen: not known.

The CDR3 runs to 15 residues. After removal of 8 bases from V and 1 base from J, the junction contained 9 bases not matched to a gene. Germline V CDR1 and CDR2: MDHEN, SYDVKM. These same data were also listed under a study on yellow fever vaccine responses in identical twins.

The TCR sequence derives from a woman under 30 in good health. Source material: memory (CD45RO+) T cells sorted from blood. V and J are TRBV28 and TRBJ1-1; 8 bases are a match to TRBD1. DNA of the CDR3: TGTGCCAGCCCCGCCAGGACAGGGAAGAACACTGAAGCTTTCTTT. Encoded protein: CASPARTGKNTEAFF.